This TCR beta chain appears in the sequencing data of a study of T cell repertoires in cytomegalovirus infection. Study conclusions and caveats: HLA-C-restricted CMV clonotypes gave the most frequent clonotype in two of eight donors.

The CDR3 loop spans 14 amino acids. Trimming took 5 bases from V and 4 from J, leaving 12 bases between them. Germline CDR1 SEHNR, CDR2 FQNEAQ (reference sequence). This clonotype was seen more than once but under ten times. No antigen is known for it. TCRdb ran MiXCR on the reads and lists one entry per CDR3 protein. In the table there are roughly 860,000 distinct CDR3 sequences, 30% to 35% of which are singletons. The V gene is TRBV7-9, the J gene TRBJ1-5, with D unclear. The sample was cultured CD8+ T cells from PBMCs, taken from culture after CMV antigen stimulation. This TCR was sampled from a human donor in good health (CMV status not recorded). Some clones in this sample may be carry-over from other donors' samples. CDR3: CASSPTDLNQPQHF. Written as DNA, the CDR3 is TGTGCCAGCAGCCCGACGGATTTGAATCAGCCCCAGCATTTT.